The next 24 T cell receptor beta chains were all read from a single sample in a study of metastatic and nonmetastatic thyroid tumors. The entire patient cohort was treatment-naive prior to thyroid surgery. TCRdb reassembled clones from the PCR reads with MiXCR. This sample has approximately 13,000 clones, with around 25% found just once. Source material: adjacent normal tissue. The receptors were sampled from a female donor with papillary thyroid cancer or a benign thyroid nodule (not recorded which). Some clones in this sample may be carry-over from other donors' samples.

The rearrangement uses TRBV20-1 and TRBJ2-7, with 8 bases that match TRBD1. The CDR3 runs 13 residues. Germline CDR1 and CDR2: DFQATT and SNEGSKA (reference sequence). V trimming: 8 bases; J trimming: 1 base; junction bases outside the gene matches: 7. The DNA of the CDR3 is TGCAGTCCCCGGACAGGGCAGTCCTACGAGCAGTACTTC. Residues: CSPRTGQSYEQYF.

The table lists this clone with many counts. The chain couples TRBV5-1 to TRBJ2-2; 7 bases are shared with TRBD2. The germline gives CDR1 SGHRS, CDR2 YFSETQ. The junction had 9 bases not matched to a gene; V was cut back by 3 bases and J by 1 base. The CDR3 consists of 17 residues. The chain's CDR3 is CASSSLLAGQNTGELFF. The CDR3 DNA reads TGCGCCAGCAGCTCGCTATTAGCGGGTCAGAACACCGGGGAGCTGTTTTTT.

The CDR3 protein is CATISFTCTQYF. In DNA, the CDR3 is TGTGCCACTATAAGTTTTACGTGTACGCAGTATTTT. The chain links TRBV24-1 to TRBJ2-3; D is undetermined. Per germline, CDR1 KGHDR and CDR2 SFDVKD. The CDR3 contains 12 residues. Trimming removed 10 bases at V and 8 bases at J, with 15 bases between.

By frequency in the sample, this clone is medium-sized (0.01 to 0.1%). The chain carries TRBV5-1 and TRBJ1-1; 11 bases fit TRBD1. This CDR3 spans 16 amino acids. The V gene end was trimmed by 1 base and the J gene end by 1 base; junction bases not matched to a gene: 3. Germline V gene lookup returns CDR1 SGHRS and CDR2 YFSETQ. Written as DNA, the CDR3 is TGCGCCAGCAGCTTGCGGACAGGGGGCCCGAACACTGAAGCTTTCTTT. Its translation is CASSLRTGGPNTEAFF.

The chain is built from TRBV7-2 and TRBJ2-7; 14 bases fit TRBD2. This CDR3 has 15 amino acids. J gave up 6 bases and V 2 bases, and 3 bases lay outside the gene matches. Germline V lookup: CDR1 SGHTA, CDR2 FQGNSA. This chain's CDR3 is CASSLLGTSGSEQYF. CDR3 bases: TGTGCCAGCAGCTTACTGGGGACTAGCGGGAGCGAGCAGTACTTC.

This clone has at least ten counts. This sequence joins TRBV9 and TRBJ2-7; 7 nucleotides match TRBD2. Germline V lookup: CDR1 SGDLS, CDR2 YYNGEE. The CDR3 contains 14 residues. V shed 4 bases, J shed 7 bases, and the junction held 11 bases outside the gene matches. CDR3: CASSPRPGGYEQYF. The CDR3 DNA follows: TGTGCCAGCAGCCCTAGACCGGGAGGCTATGAGCAGTACTTC.

This clone turned up a few times. V is TRBV2 and J is TRBJ2-7; D unclear. The V and J ends lost 3 bases and 4 bases respectively, with 7 bases between them. This CDR3 is built from 12 residues. CDR1 is SNHLY and CDR2 is FYNNEI in the germline V gene. CDR3 nucleotide sequence: TGTGCCAGCAGTGACGTCCCGTACGAGCAGTACTTC. Translated: CASSDVPYEQYF.

In its sample, this clone ranks as medium-sized. This chain links TRBV2 with TRBJ2-1; 7 nucleotides agree with TRBD2. This CDR3 comprises 14 residues. Germline-derived CDR1 and CDR2 are SNHLY and FYNNEI. Germline trimming cut 4 bases from V and 8 bases from J; bases unmatched to any gene: 8. The CDR3 nucleotides are TGTGCCAGCAGTGGCGGCGGGAGTATGGATGAGCAGTTCTTC. It encodes CASSGGGSMDEQFF.

The chain is built from TRBV20-1 and TRBJ2-5, with 7 bases identical to TRBD1. V lost 3 bases, J lost 0 bases, and 7 bases stayed unmatched. CDR3 length: 15 amino acids. Per germline, CDR1 DFQATT and CDR2 SNEGSKA (reference sequence). This CDR3 is CSASTGALYQETQYF. The CDR3 DNA follows: TGCAGTGCTAGTACAGGGGCCTTGTACCAAGAGACCCAGTACTTC.

This clone came up a few times. The chain uses TRBV28 and TRBJ1-1; TRBD1 agrees at 7 bases. Per the germline V gene, CDR1 is MDHEN and CDR2 is SYDVKM. The CDR3 is 18 amino acids. The junction had 10 bases not matched to a gene; V was cut back by 0 bases and J by 0 bases. CDR3: CASSLWGIGDSLNTEAFF. The CDR3 region has the DNA TGTGCCAGCAGTTTATGGGGGATTGGGGACAGCTTGAACACTGAAGCTTTCTTT.

To note about this clone: A single base separates this from a much larger clone, so it may be a read error. The V gene is TRBV6-1, the J gene TRBJ1-1; 7 bases are shared with TRBD1. Germline CDR1 reads MNHNS; CDR2 reads SASEGT. The length of the CDR3 is 13 residues. V shed 7 bases and J 5 bases; nucleotides not matched to a gene: 7. CDR3 sequence reads: CASIRQGSTEAFF. The CDR3 DNA follows: TGTGCCAGCATCCGACAGGGCTCAACTGAAGCTTTCTTT.

The genes are TRBV27 and TRBJ1-2, with a tentative D call TRBD1 (5 bases). Germline V lookup: CDR1 MNHEY, CDR2 SMNVEV (reference sequence). Deletions cut 2 bases from V and 2 bases from J, with 9 bases between. The CDR3 runs 14 residues. The CDR3 here is CASSLKGSNYGYTF. In DNA form, the CDR3 reads TGTGCCAGCAGTTTAAAGGGGTCCAACTATGGCTACACCTTC.

This clone was recorded many times. The chain combines TRBV7-9 with TRBJ1-5, with 7 bases fitting TRBD1. With 3 bases clipped from V and 0 bases from J, the junction kept 2 bases outside the gene matches. Looked up from germline, CDR1 is SEHNR and CDR2 is FQNEAQ (reference sequence). The CDR3 covers 15 residues. The CDR3 protein is CASSFGTASNQPQHF. CDR3 bases: TGTGCCAGCAGCTTCGGGACAGCTAGCAATCAGCCCCAGCATTTT.

This clone is categorized as medium-sized. The chain links TRBV2 to TRBJ1-5, with D perhaps TRBD1 (5 bases). The CDR3 is made up of 15 amino acids. Germline CDR1 and CDR2: SNHLY and FYNNEI. Trimming took 1 base from V and 1 from J, leaving 8 bases between them. The CDR3 DNA follows: TGTGCCAGCAGTGAAGTGGGGGGAAGCAATCAGCCCCAGCATTTT. It specifies CASSEVGGSNQPQHF.

This clone was recorded many times. V and J are TRBV19 and TRBJ1-5; no firm D call. Germline values: CDR1 LNHDA, CDR2 SQIVND (reference sequence). The V gene lost 2 bases and the J gene lost 4 bases, with 15 bases spanning the gap. This CDR3 spans 16 amino acids. This chain's CDR3 is CASSINGPPENQPQHF. The CDR3 nucleotides are TGTGCCAGTAGTATAAATGGCCCTCCGGAGAATCAGCCCCAGCATTTT.

This clone counts as medium-sized. The rearrangement joins TRBV7-3 to TRBJ2-5; no clear D. Looked up from germline, CDR1 is SGHTA and CDR2 is FQGTGA. Trimming took 5 bases from V and 1 from J, leaving 8 bases between them. This CDR3 comprises 13 residues. CDR3 amino acids: CASSRNAQETQYF. Written as DNA, the CDR3 is TGTGCCAGCAGCCGGAATGCCCAAGAGACCCAGTACTTC.

The chain combines TRBV7-2 with TRBJ2-3, with D possibly being TRBD1 (5 bases). Germline loops: CDR1 SGHTA, CDR2 FQGNSA. With 2 bases removed from V and 4 bases from J, the gap between germline ends came to 7 bases. The CDR3 loop spans 13 amino acids. The DNA for the CDR3 is TGTGCCAGCAGCTTAATGGGGCCAGATACGCAGTATTTT. This gives the protein CASSLMGPDTQYF.

This clone was detected a few times. This chain joins TRBV5-1 and TRBJ2-7, with D possibly being TRBD1 (6 bases). The germline V gene has CDR1 SGHRS and CDR2 YFSETQ. V lost 4 bases to trimming and J lost 4 bases, with 21 bases between them. The CDR3 is 16 residues long. The CDR3 bases are TGCGCCAGCAGCCGGAATATTGGGGGCGTCGTTTACGAGCAGTACTTC. Protein sequence: CASSRNIGGVVYEQYF.

The V gene is TRBV6-2 or TRBV6-3, the J gene TRBJ2-7; D is undetermined. CDR3 length: 14 amino acids. Germline V gene data show CDR1 as MNHEY and CDR2 as SVGEGT. Trimming shortened V by 3 bases and J by 2 bases, and 11 bases separated the two germline ends. CDR3 protein: CASSYQETAYEQYF. In DNA form, the CDR3 reads TGTGCCAGCAGTTATCAGGAAACAGCCTACGAGCAGTACTTC.

This clone counts as medium-sized (0.01 to 0.1%). This chain links TRBV12-3 or TRBV12-4 with TRBJ2-4, with TRBD2 matching 11 bases. V gave up 5 bases and J gave up 8 bases; unmatched junction bases: 5. The CDR3 is 14 amino acids. The CDR3 here is CASSPTSGSDIQYF. The DNA of the CDR3 is TGTGCCAGCAGTCCTACTAGCGGGAGTGACATTCAGTACTTC.

This clone was seen at least ten times. The V gene is TRBV18, the J gene TRBJ1-5, with 11 nucleotides matching TRBD1. Germline CDR1 and CDR2: KGHSH and LQKENI. The CDR3 spans 15 residues. Losses at the gene ends were 5 bases for V and 5 bases for J; bases not matched to a gene: 5. The CDR3 loop reads CASSGRTGGDQPQHF. The CDR3 DNA is TGTGCCAGCTCAGGTCGGACAGGGGGCGATCAGCCCCAGCATTTT.

The table lists this clone with a few counts. The V call is TRBV27, the J call TRBJ2-6; D is unresolved. The CDR3 is 16 residues long. Trimming removed 6 bases at V and 2 bases at J, with 14 bases between. Germline V gives CDR1 MNHEY, CDR2 SMNVEV (reference sequence). CDR3 DNA: TGTGCCAGCAGCCCTACGCTCTTAGCTGGGGCCAACGTCCTGACTTTC. It translates to CASSPTLLAGANVLTF.

This clone occurred a few times. This may stem from a read error, because a much larger clone lies one nucleotide away. The sample carries other DNA sequences with the same CDR3. In DNA form, the CDR3 reads TGCGCCGGTAGCCCGGACGGAGCGGGGGATACGCAGTATTTT. Translated: CAGSPDGAGDTQYF. J is TRBJ2-3 and V is TRBV5-1; TRBD2 aligns across 7 bases. J was trimmed by 6 bases and V by 10 bases; bases with no gene match: 14. Germline loops: CDR1 SGHRS, CDR2 YFSETQ. The CDR3 sequence is 14 residues long.

The rearrangement uses TRBV7-9 and TRBJ2-5; 7 nucleotides line up with TRBD2. The germline V gene has CDR1 SEHNR and CDR2 FQNEAQ (reference sequence). J lost 11 bases, V lost 5 bases, and 17 bases had no gene match. CDR3 size: 15 residues. Written as DNA, the CDR3 is TGTGCCAGCAGCCACTCTGGGCAGGGAGGGGAAATTCAGTACTTC. Its translation: CASSHSGQGGEIQYF.